The sequence of this T cell receptor beta chain was determined in a study of OX40 agonist ivuxolimab in advanced cancers. General study findings and limits: Undetermined was the antigen specificity of the expanded peripheral T cells. There were also nonresponders showing low normalized T-cell clonal expansion. Clonal expansion in partial responders at 0.1-3.0 mg/kg ranked among the lowest.

Here immunoSEQ multiplex PCR was the method, and the copy in TCRdb shows in-frame clones only, minus some. The sample carries around 56,000 clones, around nine tenths recorded once. This CDR3 is 13 amino acids long. The germline gives CDR1 MGHDK, CDR2 SYGVNS. Trimming pared 0 bases from V and 1 base from J, leaving 3 bases between. A remark on this clone: Its cognate antigen is unknown.

J is TRBJ1-1 and V is TRBV25-1; D not certain. This TCR came from an adult with an advanced solid tumor such as melanoma, head and neck, liver or kidney cancer. The input for sequencing was CD4+ or CD8+ T cells sorted from blood, taken in a trial of the OX40 agonist ivuxolimab. The CDR3, as DNA: TGTGCCAGCAGTGAATACCGGAACACTGAAGCTTTCTTT. The encoded protein is CASSEYRNTEAFF.